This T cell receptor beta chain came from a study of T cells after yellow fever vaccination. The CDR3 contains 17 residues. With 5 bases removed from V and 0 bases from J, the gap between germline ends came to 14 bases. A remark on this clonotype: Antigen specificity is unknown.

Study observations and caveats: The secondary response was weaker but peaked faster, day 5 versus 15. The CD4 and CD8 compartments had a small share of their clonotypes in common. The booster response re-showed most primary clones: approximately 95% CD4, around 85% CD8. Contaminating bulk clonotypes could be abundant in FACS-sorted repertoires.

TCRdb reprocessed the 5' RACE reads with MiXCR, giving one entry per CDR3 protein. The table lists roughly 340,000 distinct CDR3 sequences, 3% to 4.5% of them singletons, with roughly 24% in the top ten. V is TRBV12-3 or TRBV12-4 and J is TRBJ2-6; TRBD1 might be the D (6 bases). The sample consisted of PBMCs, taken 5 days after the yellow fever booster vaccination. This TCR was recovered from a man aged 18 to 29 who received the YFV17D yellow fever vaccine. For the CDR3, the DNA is TGTGCCAGCAGTCAACAGGGTTGGGACTCTGGGGCCAACGTCCTGACTTTC. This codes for CASSQQGWDSGANVLTF.